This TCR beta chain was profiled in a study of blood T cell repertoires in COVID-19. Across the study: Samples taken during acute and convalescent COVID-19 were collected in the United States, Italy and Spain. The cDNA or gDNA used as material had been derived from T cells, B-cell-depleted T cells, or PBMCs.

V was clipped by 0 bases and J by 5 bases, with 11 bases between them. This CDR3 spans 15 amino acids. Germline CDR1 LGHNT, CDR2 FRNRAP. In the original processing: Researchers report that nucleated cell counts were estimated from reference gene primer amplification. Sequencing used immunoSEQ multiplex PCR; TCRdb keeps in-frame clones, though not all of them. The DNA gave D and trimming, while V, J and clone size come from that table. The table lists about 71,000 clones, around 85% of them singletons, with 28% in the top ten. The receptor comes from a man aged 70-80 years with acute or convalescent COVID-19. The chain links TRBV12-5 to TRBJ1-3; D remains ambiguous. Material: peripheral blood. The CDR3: CASGLVQSRRNTIYF. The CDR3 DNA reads TGTGCTAGTGGTTTGGTACAGAGTCGCAGAAACACCATATATTTT.